The entry that follows covers one T cell receptor beta chain sequence. Its specificity is not known. These data belong to a study of T cell responses to AZD1222 COVID-19 vaccine. CDR3 length equals 13 residues. Germline V gives CDR1 DFQATT, CDR2 SNEGSKA (reference sequence). Trimming pared 3 bases from V and 6 bases from J, leaving 14 bases between. Study-level findings and limits: At 160-218 and 743-854, vaccine-associated CD4 TCRs were dominant, and they spanned spike.

Repertoires were generated with immunoSEQ multiplex PCR, while TCRdb's copy carries only in-frame clones and drops some. Of 100,000 or so clones listed, 88% are singletons. The chain uses TRBV20-1 and TRBJ1-2, with TRBD1 as a possible D gene (5 bases). Specimen: peripheral blood, collected on day 0 of AZD1222 vaccination. This clonotype originated in an adult in good health. For the CDR3, the DNA is TGCAGTGCTAGTCGGGGCAGAGAGGATGGCTACACCTTC. This gives the protein CSASRGREDGYTF.